The source of this T cell receptor beta chain is a study of blood T cell repertoires in COVID-19. Turning to the study itself: The United States, Italy and Spain supplied acute and convalescent COVID-19 samples.

This table comes from immunoSEQ multiplex PCR, and its TCRdb copy is limited to in-frame clones, with some not included. The table has roughly 100,000 clones, about 89% seen once. There are 15 residues in the CDR3. With 4 bases clipped from V and 6 bases from J, the junction kept 6 bases outside the gene matches. The TCR sequence derives from a woman aged 55 to 70 with acute or convalescent COVID-19. The chain couples TRBV5-3 to TRBJ2-3; TRBD2 matches at 12 bases. TRBV5-3 is recorded as an ORF, its role being uncertain. The sample taken for sequencing was peripheral blood. The CDR3 sequence is CARSLGLAGMDTQYF. The CDR3 DNA is TGTGCCAGAAGCCTCGGACTAGCGGGAATGGATACGCAGTATTTT.